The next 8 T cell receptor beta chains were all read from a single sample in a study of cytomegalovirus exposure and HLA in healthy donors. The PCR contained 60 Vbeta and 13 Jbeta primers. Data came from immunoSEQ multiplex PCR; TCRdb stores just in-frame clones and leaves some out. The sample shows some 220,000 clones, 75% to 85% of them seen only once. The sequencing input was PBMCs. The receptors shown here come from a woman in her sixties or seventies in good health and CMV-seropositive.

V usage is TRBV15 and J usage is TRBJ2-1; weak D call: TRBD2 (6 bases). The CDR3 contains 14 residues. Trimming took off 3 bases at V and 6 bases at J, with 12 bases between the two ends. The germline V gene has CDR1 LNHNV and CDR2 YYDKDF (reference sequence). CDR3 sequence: CATSSHLGGNEQFF. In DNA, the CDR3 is TGTGCCACCAGCAGTCACTTGGGGGGCAATGAGCAGTTCTTC.

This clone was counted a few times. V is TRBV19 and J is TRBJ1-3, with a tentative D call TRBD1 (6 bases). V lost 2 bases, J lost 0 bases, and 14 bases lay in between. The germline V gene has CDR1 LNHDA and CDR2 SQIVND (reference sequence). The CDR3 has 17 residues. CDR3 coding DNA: TGTGCCAGTAGTATACTTGCAGGGGCGAGCTCTGGAAACACCATATATTTT. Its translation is CASSILAGASSGNTIYF.

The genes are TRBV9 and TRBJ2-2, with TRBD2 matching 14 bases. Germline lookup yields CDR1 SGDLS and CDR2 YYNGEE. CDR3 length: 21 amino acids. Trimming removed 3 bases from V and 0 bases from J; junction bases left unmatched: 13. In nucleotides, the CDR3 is TGTGCCAGCAGCGCTCTCACCGGGACTAGCGGGGGACCGACGAACACCGGGGAGCTGTTTTTT. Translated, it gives CASSALTGTSGGPTNTGELFF. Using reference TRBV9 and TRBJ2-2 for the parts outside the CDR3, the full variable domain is DSGVTQTPKHLITATGQRVTLRCSPRSGDLSVYWYQQSLDQGLQFLIQYYNGEERAKGNILERFSAQQFPDLHSELNLSSLELGDSALYFCASSALTGTSGGPTNTGELFFGEGSRLTVL.

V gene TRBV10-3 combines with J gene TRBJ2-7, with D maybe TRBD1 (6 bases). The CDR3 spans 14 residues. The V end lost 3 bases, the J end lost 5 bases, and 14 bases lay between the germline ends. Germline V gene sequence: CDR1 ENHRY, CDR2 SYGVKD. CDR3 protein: CAISELDRRNEQYF. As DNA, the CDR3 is TGTGCCATCAGTGAATTAGACAGGAGGAACGAGCAGTACTTC.

In nucleotides, the CDR3 is TGTGCCAGTAGTATCTCCGGCGCGGTGTCCTATGGCTACACCTTC. Translated, it gives CASSISGAVSYGYTF. The chain employs TRBV19 and TRBJ1-2, with D unclear. Trimming stripped 3 bases from V and 4 bases from J, with 15 bases between. The CDR3 runs to 15 residues. The germline V gene has CDR1 LNHDA and CDR2 SQIVND (reference sequence).

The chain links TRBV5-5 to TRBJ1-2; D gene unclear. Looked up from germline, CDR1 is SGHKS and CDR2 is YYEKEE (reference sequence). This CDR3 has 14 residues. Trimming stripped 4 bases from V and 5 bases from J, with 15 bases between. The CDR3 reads CASSLVETLYGYTF. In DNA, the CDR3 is TGTGCCAGCAGCCTAGTAGAGACGTTGTATGGCTACACCTTC. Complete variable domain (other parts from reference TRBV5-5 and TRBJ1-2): DAGVTQSPTHLIKTRGQQVTLRCSPISGHKSVSWYQQVLGQGPQFIFQYYEKEERGRGNFPDRFSARQFPNYSSELNVNALLLGDSALYLCASSLVETLYGYTFGSGTRLTVV.

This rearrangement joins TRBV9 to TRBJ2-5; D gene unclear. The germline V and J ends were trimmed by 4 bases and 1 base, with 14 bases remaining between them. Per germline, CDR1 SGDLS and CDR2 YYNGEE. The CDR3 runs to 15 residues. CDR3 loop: CASSPRSQIQETQYF. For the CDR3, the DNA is TGTGCCAGCAGCCCCCGAAGCCAAATCCAAGAGACCCAGTACTTC.

The CDR3 protein is CASSKDRARTGELFF. In DNA form, the CDR3 reads TGTGCCAGCAGCAAGGACAGGGCCAGGACCGGGGAGCTGTTTTTT. The chain is built from TRBV11-3 and TRBJ2-2, with TRBD1 matching over 8 bases. Germline assignment: CDR1 SGHNT and CDR2 YENEEA. With 5 bases clipped from V and 5 bases from J, the junction kept 7 bases outside the gene matches. The CDR3 is 15 residues long.